This T cell receptor beta chain was identified in a study of early stage breast cancer tumors. Each sample had two DNA replicates, roughly 0.48 ug blood or roughly 1.4 ug tissue. The assay was immunoSEQ multiplex PCR, and TCRdb's table has in-frame clones only and misses some. The profile covers 50,000 or so clones, with 75% to 85% appearing a single time and 1.1% to 1.5% taken by the ten largest. The V and J ends lost 5 bases and 6 bases, in that order; junction bases with no gene match: 8. Germline loops: CDR1 SQVTM, CDR2 ANQGSEA. The CDR3 contains 15 residues. This receptor was obtained from a person aged 45 to 59 with breast cancer. The chain couples TRBV29-1 to TRBJ2-2; TRBD2 aligns across 11 bases. Sequenced input: blood. DNA of the CDR3: TGCAGCGTTAATAGACTAGCGGGGTGGCCCGGGGAGCTGTTTTTT. As protein: CSVNRLAGWPGELFF.